These 19 T cell receptor beta chains were all obtained from the same sample, sequenced in a study of identical twins. TCRdb re-derived calls from the 5' RACE reads in MiXCR, one entry per CDR3 protein. In the table there are some 730,000 distinct CDR3 sequences, 18% of which are singletons. The same data also contributed to another study, on T cells expressing NK-cell markers.

Specimen: PBMCs. The receptors derive from a woman younger than 30 in good health.

This clonotype was seen more than once but under ten times. One junction end disagrees with the germline gene, perhaps due to a read error. The genes are TRBV5-1 and TRBJ1-1; TRBD1 aligns across 7 bases. CDR3 size: 14 residues. CDR1 is SGHRS and CDR2 is YFSETQ in the germline V gene. The CDR3: CASTPGQQNTEAFF. As DNA, the CDR3 is TGCGCAAGCACCCCGGGACAGCAGAACACTGAAGCTTTCTTT.

The chain couples TRBV20-1 to TRBJ2-7; 11 positions match TRBD2. Per germline, CDR1 DFQATT and CDR2 SNEGSKA (reference sequence). J was trimmed by 0 bases and V by 4 bases; bases with no gene match: 5. The length of the CDR3 is 15 residues. The CDR3 DNA sequence: TGCAGTGCTACCGGACTAGCGGGCCACTCCTACGAGCAGTACTTC. This translates into CSATGLAGHSYEQYF.

This clonotype was recorded a few times. The chain couples TRBV5-1 to TRBJ2-1; D uncertain. This CDR3 region has 14 residues. Deletions cut 2 bases from V and 7 bases from J, with 13 bases between. Germline CDR1 and CDR2: SGHRS and YFSETQ. The chain's CDR3 is CASSFSIPENEQFF. For the CDR3, the DNA is TGCGCCAGCAGCTTCTCGATACCGGAAAATGAGCAGTTCTTC.

The rearrangement joins TRBV15 to TRBJ1-4; D is uncertain. CDR3 length equals 16 residues. With 5 bases removed from V and 6 bases from J, the gap between germline ends came to 19 bases. The germline V gene encodes CDR1 LNHNV and CDR2 YYDKDF (reference sequence). DNA of the CDR3: TGTGCCACCAGCCAGTTTTTGGGTCAGAGGGATGAAAAACTGTTTTTT. Protein sequence: CATSQFLGQRDEKLFF.

The chain employs TRBV6-5 and TRBJ2-1; possibly TRBD1 for D (5 bases). V was shortened by 2 bases and J by 9 bases, with 17 bases between the two germline ends. Germline assignment: CDR1 MNHEY and CDR2 SVGAGI. The CDR3 totals 15 residues. The CDR3 DNA follows: TGTGCCAGCAGTTACCTTTTACCAGGGAAGGTTGAGCAGTTCTTC. Translation gives CASSYLLPGKVEQFF.

The chain recombines TRBV7-9 with TRBJ1-2; D is perhaps TRBD1 (5 bases). The CDR3 is 15 amino acids. Germline CDR1 SEHNR, CDR2 FQNEAQ (reference sequence). V lost 6 bases and J 2 bases, leaving 16 bases between the germline ends. The CDR3 loop reads CASSSGIHGNYGYTF. CDR3 coding DNA: TGTGCCAGCAGTTCAGGGATTCACGGGAACTATGGCTACACCTTC.

This clonotype was counted a few times. The rearrangement joins TRBV10-3 to TRBJ2-1; no clear D. CDR1 is ENHRY and CDR2 is SYGVKD in the germline V gene. CDR3 length: 14 amino acids. V was trimmed by 6 bases and J by 0 bases, leaving 9 bases between them. The CDR3 DNA sequence: TGTGCCATCAGCGACTTAAGCTCCTACAATGAGCAGTTCTTC. This translates into CAISDLSSYNEQFF.

This clonotype occurred a few times. The chain has TRBV20-1 and TRBJ2-1, with D unclear. CDR1 DFQATT and CDR2 SNEGSKA come from the germline V gene (reference sequence). This CDR3 spans 11 amino acids. Trimming pared 5 bases from V and 7 bases from J, leaving 9 bases between. In nucleotides, the CDR3 is TGCAGTGCTTCACTGTCAAATGAGCAGTTCTTC. Translating it yields CSASLSNEQFF.

This clonotype was found a few times. This chain connects TRBV7-9 to TRBJ1-1, with D perhaps matching TRBD1 (6 bases). CDR1 SEHNR and CDR2 FQNEAQ come from the germline V gene (reference sequence). This CDR3 has 15 amino acids. V dropped 5 bases and J dropped 3 bases, with 16 bases sitting between them. The DNA for the CDR3 is TGTGCCAGCAGCCACAGACCCTCAGGGGACACTGAAGCTTTCTTT. Amino acids: CASSHRPSGDTEAFF. The whole variable domain, filled in from reference TRBV7-9 and TRBJ1-1, reads DTGVSQNPRHKITKRGQNVTFRCDPISEHNRLYWYRQTLGQGPEFLTYFQNEAQLEKSRLLSDRFSAERPKGSFSTLEIQRTEQGDSAMYLCASSHRPSGDTEAFFGQGTRLTVV.

This chain joins TRBV10-3 and TRBJ1-1, with unresolved D. The CDR3 extends over 12 amino acids. Trimming removed 7 bases from V and 4 bases from J, with 10 bases in between. Germline V gives CDR1 ENHRY, CDR2 SYGVKD. In nucleotides, the CDR3 is TGTGCCATCAAATCCGAGGGCACTGAAGCTTTCTTT. Translating gives CAIKSEGTEAFF.

The chain recombines TRBV2 with TRBJ1-1; D remains unclear. V gave up 3 bases and J gave up 4 bases, with 12 bases separating them. CDR1 and CDR2 from the germline V gene are SNHLY and FYNNEI. This CDR3 is built from 14 residues. The CDR3 loop is CASSDAGVGTEAFF. In DNA, the CDR3 is TGTGCCAGCAGTGATGCCGGGGTTGGCACTGAAGCTTTCTTT.

The J gene is TRBJ2-7, the V gene TRBV12-3 or TRBV12-4; TRBD1 agrees at 7 bases. The CDR3 has 15 amino acids. V lost 5 bases, J lost 3 bases, and 10 bases stayed unmatched. The DNA of the CDR3 is TGTGCCAGCAGTACCCTGGTAGGGGGCCTCTACGAGCAGTACTTC. It encodes CASSTLVGGLYEQYF.

CDR3 sequence reads: CASSTGQGALIYGYTF. In nucleotides, the CDR3 is TGCGCCAGCAGCACGGGACAGGGAGCGCTAATCTATGGCTACACCTTC. The gene calls are TRBV5-1 and TRBJ1-2, with 9 positions matching TRBD1. Looked up from germline, CDR1 is SGHRS and CDR2 is YFSETQ. With 4 bases clipped from V and 4 bases from J, the junction kept 11 bases outside the gene matches. The CDR3 has 16 amino acids.

This clonotype showed up just a few times. The rearrangement links TRBV6-6 to TRBJ1-1, with D tentatively TRBD1 (6 bases). Between the trimmed V and J ends, which lost 7 bases and 3 bases, there was a span of 12 bases. This CDR3 is 13 amino acids long. Looked up from germline, CDR1 is MNHNY and CDR2 is SVGAGI (reference sequence). CDR3 sequence reads: CASTERGHTEAFF. The DNA for the CDR3 is TGTGCCAGCACCGAGCGGGGGCACACTGAAGCTTTCTTT.

The chain links TRBV12-3 or TRBV12-4 to TRBJ2-1, with 9 bases matching TRBD2. The J segment lost 7 bases and the V segment lost 7 bases, leaving 8 bases of the junction unmatched. CDR3 size: 14 residues. The CDR3 sequence: CASTWRLAGNEQFF. The CDR3 DNA sequence: TGTGCCAGCACCTGGCGTCTAGCGGGAAATGAGCAGTTCTTC.

This chain uses TRBV5-1 with TRBJ2-4; possible D gene TRBD2, 5 bases. CDR3 length: 16 residues. Germline CDR1 SGHRS, CDR2 YFSETQ. V lost 4 bases, J lost 2 bases, and 16 bases lay in between. In DNA form, the CDR3 reads TGCGCCAGCAGCACGGGGTCGTCTCCTCCCAAAAACATTCAGTACTTC. Translation gives CASSTGSSPPKNIQYF. Supplemented by reference TRBV5-1 and TRBJ2-4, the full variable domain reads KAGVTQTPRYLIKTRGQQVTLSCSPISGHRSVSWYQQTPGQGLQFLFEYFSETQRNKGNFPGRFSGRQFSNSRSEMNVSTLELGDSALYLCASSTGSSPPKNIQYFGAGTRLSVL.

V gene TRBV7-2 combines with J gene TRBJ2-1, with 8 bases aligning to TRBD1. The junction had 12 bases not matched to a gene; V was cut back by 4 bases and J by 10 bases. There are 15 residues in the CDR3. CDR1 and CDR2 (germline): SGHTA, FQGNSA. The DNA of the CDR3 is TGTGCCAGCAGCTCTTATGGACAGGGCCCTGAGGAGCAGTTCTTC. Protein product: CASSSYGQGPEEQFF.

This sequence joins TRBV6-2 or TRBV6-3 and TRBJ2-2; 7 bases map to TRBD2. J lost 6 bases, V lost 7 bases, and 14 bases had no gene match. Germline-derived CDR1 and CDR2 are MNHEY and SVGEGT. This CDR3 is built from 16 residues. Here the CDR3 DNA reads TGTGCCAGCACCGTCGAAGCGGGAAAGTTCCCCGGGGAGCTGTTTTTT. Translated: CASTVEAGKFPGELFF.

The chain employs TRBV20-1 and TRBJ2-1; 10 bases map to TRBD2. V trimming: 1 base; J trimming: 9 bases; junction bases outside the gene matches: 6. The CDR3 runs to 14 residues. The germline CDR1 and CDR2 sequences are DFQATT and SNEGSKA (reference sequence). CDR3 amino acids: CSARGSSGSGEQFF. CDR3 nucleotide sequence: TGCAGTGCTAGAGGGTCTAGCGGGAGTGGTGAGCAGTTCTTC.